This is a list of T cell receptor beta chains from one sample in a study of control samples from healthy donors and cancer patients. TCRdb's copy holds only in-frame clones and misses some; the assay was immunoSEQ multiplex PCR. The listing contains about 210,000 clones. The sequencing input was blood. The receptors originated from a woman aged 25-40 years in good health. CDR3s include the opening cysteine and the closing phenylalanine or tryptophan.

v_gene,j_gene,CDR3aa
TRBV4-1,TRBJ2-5,CASSRLAGVDGETQYF
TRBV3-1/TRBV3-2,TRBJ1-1,CASSVDGGGAEAFF
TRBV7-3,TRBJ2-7,CASSREGTGLTYEQYF
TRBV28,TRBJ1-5,CASFSLMGVQPQHF
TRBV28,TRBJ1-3,CASSTLKGRSSGNTIYF
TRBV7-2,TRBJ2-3,CASSPRQVSTDTQYF
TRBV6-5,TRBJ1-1,CASQSDRNTEAFF
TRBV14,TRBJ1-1,CASSQDLFVSEAFF
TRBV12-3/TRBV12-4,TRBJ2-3,CASRTNTDTQYF
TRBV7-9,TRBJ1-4,CASSSQGAFSEKLFF
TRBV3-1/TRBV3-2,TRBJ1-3,CASSQDGGFRGRRGGNTIYF
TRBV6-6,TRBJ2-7,CASRRGGGDEQYF
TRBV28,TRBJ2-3,CASSAVGVLSTDTQYF
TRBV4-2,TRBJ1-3,CASSHLLRGSGNTIYF
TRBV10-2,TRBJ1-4,CASSESEATNEKLFF
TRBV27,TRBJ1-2,CASSLNRDRVHGYTF
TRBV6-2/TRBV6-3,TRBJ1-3,CASSITGLPGNTIYF
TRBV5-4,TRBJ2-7,CASSPWEGAYEQYF
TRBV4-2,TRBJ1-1,CASSPYPARGTEAFF